The next 30 T cell receptor beta chains were all read from a single sample in a study of blood T cell repertoires in COVID-19 (TCRdb year 2020). Library preparation used the immunoSEQ multiplex PCR assay. Sourced from immuneACCESS, this table was stored by TCRdb with only in-frame sequences that have V and J called. A share of the clones is absent; for the studies checked, an unresolved V gene accounts for under half, and the remainder has no known explanation. Within this sample are hundreds of thousands of clones, with under 90% of them counted one time only. The ten largest clones take up 1.5% to 2% of the sample. The sample was PBMCs or T cells enriched from blood (not recorded which). The receptors shown here come from a man aged 40-55 years who had recovered from COVID-19.

This clone was counted a single time. V gene TRBV19 combines with J gene TRBJ2-7; 8 bases agree with TRBD1. Germline V gene sequence: CDR1 LNHDA, CDR2 SQIVND (reference sequence). Trimming took 4 bases from V and 3 from J; bases not matched to a gene: 11. CDR3 size: 16 residues. The CDR3 DNA follows: TGTGCCAGTAGTAAGGTACCGGGACAGGTTAACTACGAGCAGTACTTC. Its protein product is CASSKVPGQVNYEQYF.

The rearrangement links TRBV4-3 to TRBJ1-2; D is undetermined. The CDR3 runs 16 residues. V was clipped by 0 bases and J by 2 bases, with 13 bases between them. Germline V lookup: CDR1 LGHNA, CDR2 YSLEER. CDR3 loop: CASSQEIAVTNYGYTF. DNA for the CDR3: TGCGCCAGCAGCCAAGAGATTGCGGTTACCAACTATGGCTACACCTTC.

V usage is TRBV9 and J usage is TRBJ1-6, with D unclear. Trimming took off 4 bases at V and 0 bases at J, with 8 bases between the two ends. The V gene's germline CDR1 is SGDLS and CDR2 YYNGEE. The CDR3 has 15 residues. The CDR3 protein is CASSPRSSYNSPLHF. The CDR3 coding sequence is TGTGCCAGCAGCCCCAGAAGCTCCTATAATTCACCCCTCCACTTT. The whole variable domain, remainder taken from reference TRBV9 and TRBJ1-6, is DSGVTQTPKHLITATGQRVTLRCSPRSGDLSVYWYQQSLDQGLQFLIQYYNGEERAKGNILERFSAQQFPDLHSELNLSSLELGDSALYFCASSPRSSYNSPLHFGNGTRLTVT.

The rearrangement joins TRBV15 to TRBJ2-7, with 8 bases lining up with TRBD1. V was clipped by 3 bases and J by 0 bases; unmatched bases: 4. Germline CDR1 LNHNV, CDR2 YYDKDF (reference sequence). This CDR3 contains 15 residues. The DNA of the CDR3 is TGTGCCACCAGCAGCGCAGGGGGCGGCTCCTACGAGCAGTACTTC. Protein product: CATSSAGGGSYEQYF.

This chain links TRBV5-1 with TRBJ2-5, with 10 positions matching TRBD2. The V gene end was trimmed by 0 bases and the J gene end by 5 bases; junction bases not matched to a gene: 4. The CDR3 has 15 residues. From germline, CDR1 is SGHRS and CDR2 YFSETQ. The CDR3 region has the DNA TGCGCCAGCAGCTTGGCTAGCGGGAGTATGGAGACCCAGTACTTC. Translated: CASSLASGSMETQYF.

J is TRBJ1-6 and V is TRBV27, with D possibly being TRBD1 (5 bases). There are 16 residues in the CDR3. The ends were cut back, 3 bases at V and 9 bases at J, with 18 bases in the middle. Germline V gives CDR1 MNHEY, CDR2 SMNVEV (reference sequence). The DNA for the CDR3 is TGTGCCAGCAGTTTCGACGTAGGCAGGGTGGGTTCACCCCTCCACTTT. Translation: CASSFDVGRVGSPLHF.

The V and J genes are TRBV7-2 and TRBJ1-1; D perhaps matches TRBD1 (6 bases). The CDR3 extends over 13 amino acids. The V end lost 4 bases, the J end lost 8 bases, and 14 bases lay between the germline ends. Germline assignment: CDR1 SGHTA and CDR2 FQGNSA. This CDR3 reads CASSSNHRVEAFF. In DNA, the CDR3 is TGTGCCAGCAGCTCAAATCACAGGGTCGAAGCTTTCTTT.

The V call is TRBV3-1 (or the pseudogene TRBV3-2), the J call TRBJ2-2; 8 bases are shared with TRBD2. This CDR3 spans 16 amino acids. CDR1 and CDR2 from the germline V gene are LGHDT and YNNKEL (reference sequence). J lost 0 bases, V lost 5 bases, and 5 bases had no gene match. CDR3 in amino acids: CASSSGGLANTGELFF. In nucleotides, the CDR3 is TGTGCCAGCAGCTCGGGGGGGCTAGCGAACACCGGGGAGCTGTTTTTT.

V and J are TRBV6-5 and TRBJ2-1; 8 nucleotides agree with TRBD2. This CDR3 region has 14 residues. Trimming cost V 7 bases and J 6 bases; bases outside gene matches: 8. Per germline, CDR1 MNHEY and CDR2 SVGAGI. The CDR3 nucleotides read TGTGCCAGCACTCGCGGGGGGAAGGGCAATGAGCAGTTCTTC. Encoded protein: CASTRGGKGNEQFF.

This clone was counted only a few times. The chain is built from TRBV18 and TRBJ1-1; 9 bases line up with TRBD1. Germline CDR1 is KGHSH and CDR2 is LQKENI. The CDR3 extends over 16 amino acids. The trim removed 2 bases at V and 1 base at J, leaving 5 bases unmatched. The CDR3 region has the DNA TGTGCCAGCTCACCATACGAGACAGGGGGGAACACTGAAGCTTTCTTT. This gives the protein CASSPYETGGNTEAFF.

The V and J genes are TRBV5-1 and TRBJ2-5; maybe TRBD1 (6 bases). The V end lost 4 bases, the J end lost 5 bases, and 18 bases lay between the germline ends. The CDR3 runs to 15 residues. CDR1 and CDR2 from the germline V gene are SGHRS and YFSETQ. The CDR3 region has the DNA TGCGCCAGCAGCACGTACTCAGGGGTTTTGGAGACCCAGTACTTC. It yields the protein CASSTYSGVLETQYF.

This chain joins TRBV9 and TRBJ1-6; 10 positions match TRBD1. The CDR3 runs to 18 residues. J lost 0 bases, V lost 4 bases, and 7 bases had no gene match. Germline assignment: CDR1 SGDLS and CDR2 YYNGEE. The CDR3 DNA sequence: TGTGCCAGCAGCCCCCGGACAGGGGGAAGCTCCTATAATTCACCCCTCCACTTT. It specifies CASSPRTGGSSYNSPLHF.

V is TRBV7-9 and J is TRBJ2-3, with 7 bases aligning to TRBD1. The germline CDR1 and CDR2 sequences are SEHNR and FQNEAQ (reference sequence). V was pared by 5 bases and J by 12 bases, with 11 bases of the junction left unmatched. CDR3 length equals 13 residues. CDR3 coding DNA: TGTGCCAGCAGCGATCAGGACAGGCATTCACAGTATTTT. Its translation: CASSDQDRHSQYF.

This sequence joins TRBV7-2 and TRBJ2-1, with 13 bases matching TRBD2. Per germline, CDR1 SGHTA and CDR2 FQGNSA. J gave up 10 bases and V 7 bases, and 10 bases lay outside the gene matches. The CDR3 length is 15 residues. The CDR3 loop reads CASIQVLAGGAEQFF. The CDR3 DNA follows: TGTGCCAGCATCCAAGTACTAGCGGGAGGGGCCGAGCAGTTCTTC.

The J gene is TRBJ1-3, the V gene TRBV7-8; no definite D call. CDR1 and CDR2 (germline): SGHVS, FQNEAQ. The CDR3 has 17 residues. Between the trimmed V and J ends, which lost 1 base and 1 base, there was a span of 14 bases. The CDR3 bases are TGTGCCAGCAGCTTAGATCGGGTCCCGAAATCTGGAAACACCATATATTTT. This sequence encodes CASSLDRVPKSGNTIYF.

This clone was detected a few times. The rearrangement uses TRBV5-1 and TRBJ2-2; 12 bases align to TRBD1. CDR3 length: 18 residues. V lost 3 bases and J lost 1; bases outside the gene matches: 7. Germline values: CDR1 SGHRS, CDR2 YFSETQ. The CDR3 region is CASSSRDRGLRNTGELFF. Written as DNA, the CDR3 is TGCGCCAGCAGCTCCCGGGACAGGGGGCTACGGAACACCGGGGAGCTGTTTTTT.

The rearrangement uses TRBV5-1 and TRBJ2-3; a possible D gene is TRBD2 (6 bases). The CDR3 covers 15 residues. The germline gives CDR1 SGHRS, CDR2 YFSETQ. Trimming shortened V by 6 bases and J by 4 bases, and 18 bases separated the two germline ends. DNA of the CDR3: TGCGCCAGCACCTTTAGCGGACTTGGGGCAGATACGCAGTATTTT. Translated: CASTFSGLGADTQYF.

This clone was recorded a few times. V is TRBV4-3 and J is TRBJ2-7, with a possible D match to TRBD1 (5 bases). This CDR3 region has 13 residues. V was pared by 0 bases and J by 3 bases, with 6 bases between. Germline values: CDR1 LGHNA, CDR2 YSLEER. The CDR3 region has the DNA TGCGCCAGCAGCCAAGACAGGGACTACGAGCAGTACTTC. This translates into CASSQDRDYEQYF.

The rearrangement links TRBV9 to TRBJ1-1; 9 nucleotides align to TRBD1. CDR3 size: 16 residues. Germline trimming cut 3 bases from V and 4 bases from J; bases unmatched to any gene: 10. Germline CDR1 SGDLS, CDR2 YYNGEE. DNA for the CDR3: TGTGCCAGCAGCGCAGAGGGACAGGGAGATTGCACTGAAGCTTTCTTT. It encodes CASSAEGQGDCTEAFF.

The chain employs TRBV2 and TRBJ1-4, with TRBD1 as a possible D gene (5 bases). V was pared by 6 bases and J by 2 bases, with 19 bases between. Germline V lookup: CDR1 SNHLY, CDR2 FYNNEI. This CDR3 has 17 amino acids. CDR3 region: CASSAGTPPWTNEKLFF. In DNA form, the CDR3 reads TGTGCCAGCAGCGCCGGGACTCCCCCATGGACTAATGAAAAACTGTTTTTT.

The chain is built from TRBV24-1 and TRBJ2-1, with 7 nucleotides matching TRBD2. V shed 2 bases and J 0 bases; nucleotides not matched to a gene: 3. This CDR3 has 16 residues. Germline V gene lookup returns CDR1 KGHDR and CDR2 SFDVKD. The CDR3 nucleotides read TGTGCCACCAGTGATTCGCGGGGGAGCTCCTACAATGAGCAGTTCTTC. It yields the protein CATSDSRGSSYNEQFF.

The chain uses TRBV28 and TRBJ1-1; 7 positions agree with TRBD1. Germline CDR1 is MDHEN and CDR2 is SYDVKM. The CDR3 totals 17 residues. J lost 0 bases, V lost 2 bases, and 9 bases had no gene match. The CDR3 nucleotides are TGTGCCAGCAGTTTAACAACAGGGGTCGCCATGAACACTGAAGCTTTCTTT. It yields the protein CASSLTTGVAMNTEAFF.

V usage is TRBV14 and J usage is TRBJ2-7; TRBD2 might be the D (6 bases). Per the germline V gene, CDR1 is SGHDN and CDR2 is FVKESK. The CDR3 spans 13 residues. Trimming left V 2 bases short and J 6 bases short, with 11 bases between. CDR3 sequence reads: CASSQLWGGEQYF. The CDR3 nucleotides read TGTGCCAGCAGCCAACTTTGGGGAGGCGAGCAGTACTTC.

The chain employs TRBV5-4 and TRBJ1-1; maybe TRBD1 (5 bases). This CDR3 region has 14 residues. Trimming left V 0 bases short and J 1 base short, with 7 bases between. Germline V gene sequence: CDR1 SGHNT, CDR2 YYREEE (reference sequence). CDR3 sequence (DNA): TGTGCCAGCAGCTTGGGACAGCCGAACACTGAAGCTTTCTTT. Translated, it gives CASSLGQPNTEAFF.

This chain links TRBV13 with TRBJ2-7; D may be TRBD1 (7 bases). Germline CDR1 is PRHDT and CDR2 is FYEKMQ (reference sequence). The length of the CDR3 is 16 residues. V shed 4 bases and J shed 1 base, with 17 bases lying between them. The CDR3, as DNA: TGTGCCAGCAGCTGGCGGGGCAGGGGGGTGTCCTACGAGCAGTACTTC. Translated: CASSWRGRGVSYEQYF.

The table lists this clone with a count of one. J is TRBJ2-1 and V is TRBV7-6; 9 bases are shared with TRBD2. V shed 5 bases, J shed 0 bases, and the junction held 5 bases outside the gene matches. This CDR3 comprises 16 residues. The germline CDR1 and CDR2 sequences are SGHVS and FNYEAQ. CDR3 nucleotide sequence: TGTGCCAGCAGCCGGGGACTAGCCGTCTCCTACAATGAGCAGTTCTTC. It encodes CASSRGLAVSYNEQFF.

As concerns this clone: The junction differs from germline at one of its ends, possibly a read error. The chain joins TRBV19 to TRBJ2-7; D remains ambiguous. The CDR3 is 14 amino acids. Germline V gene sequence: CDR1 LNHDA, CDR2 SQIVND (reference sequence). In DNA, the CDR3 is TGTGCCAGTACTAAGACTTCCTACTCCCACGAGCAGTACTTC. Its protein is CASTKTSYSHEQYF.

The chain employs TRBV28 and TRBJ1-5; no clear D. CDR1 is MDHEN, CDR2 SYDVKM, per germline. Trimming shortened V by 7 bases and J by 9 bases, and 28 bases separated the two germline ends. The CDR3 is 17 residues long. The CDR3 sequence is CASTAQEGVVRSWPQHF. In nucleotides, the CDR3 is TGTGCCAGCACCGCGCAGGAGGGAGTTGTTCGGAGTTGGCCCCAGCATTTT.

About this clone: The sample has other DNA sequences that encode this CDR3 too. The chain links TRBV30 to TRBJ1-1, with D possibly TRBD1 on 6 matching bases. Trimming cost V 0 bases and J 1 base, with 9 bases left between them. The CDR3 loop spans 14 amino acids. The germline V gene encodes CDR1 GTSNPN and CDR2 SVGIG (reference sequence). The DNA for the CDR3 is TGTGCCTGGAGTGTACGCAGGGGGAACACTGAAGCTTTCTTT. This sequence encodes CAWSVRRGNTEAFF.

This chain links TRBV6-1 with TRBJ2-2, with D possibly being TRBD1 (6 bases). The CDR3 extends over 15 amino acids. Trimming shortened V by 2 bases and J by 5 bases, and 12 bases separated the two germline ends. Per germline, CDR1 MNHNS and CDR2 SASEGT. The CDR3 nucleotides read TGTGCCAGCAGTGAATTAGACAGGATTACCGGGGAGCTGTTTTTT. It codes for CASSELDRITGELFF.